This T cell receptor beta chain is from a study of Graves' ophthalmopathy and Graves' hyperthyroidism. Points from the study as a whole: Most expanded clonotypes from thyroid (those above 0.001 frequency) were also found in blood. Researchers report that a 13-signature model separated ophthalmopathy from stable hyperthyroidism, posting less than 90% sensitivity and 75% to 84% specificity.

The sample holds a few counts of this clonotype. Its antigen is not known. As the CDR3 is not closed by the conserved phenylalanine or tryptophan, this likely results from a read error. Transcripts of RNA were the source for amplifying TCR beta CDR3 regions. HTBI-primed first-round RT-PCR preceded second-round multiplex PCR. MiXCR, run by TCRdb on the multiplex PCR reads, gives a single entry per CDR3 protein. This table has hundreds of thousands of distinct CDR3 sequences, about 21% appearing once. The authors enrolled newly diagnosed hyperthyroidism patients aged 18 to 65 with under 2 months' duration. Germline CDR1 is SGHRS and CDR2 is YFSETQ. The CDR3 consists of 16 residues. V was pared by 3 bases and J by 3 bases, with 15 bases between.

This chain connects TRBV5-1 to TRBJ2-2; TRBD2 is a possible D gene (6 bases). Sample: peripheral blood. This sequence was found in a woman between 18 and 29 years old with stable Graves' hyperthyroidism. The CDR3 here is CASSSMIGGDTGELFS. In nucleotides, the CDR3 is TGCGCCAGCAGCTCGATGATTGGAGGGGACACCGGGGAGCTGTTTTCT.